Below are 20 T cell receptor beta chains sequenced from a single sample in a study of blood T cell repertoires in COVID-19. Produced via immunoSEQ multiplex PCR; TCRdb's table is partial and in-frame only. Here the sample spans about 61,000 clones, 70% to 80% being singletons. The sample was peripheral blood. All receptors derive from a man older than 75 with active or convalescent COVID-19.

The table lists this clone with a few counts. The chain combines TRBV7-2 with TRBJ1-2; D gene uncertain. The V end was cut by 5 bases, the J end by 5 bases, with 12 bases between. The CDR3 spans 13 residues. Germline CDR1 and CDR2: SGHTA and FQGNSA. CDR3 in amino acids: CASSPSSEYGYTF. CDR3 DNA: TGTGCCAGCAGCCCTAGTTCCGAGTATGGCTACACCTTC.

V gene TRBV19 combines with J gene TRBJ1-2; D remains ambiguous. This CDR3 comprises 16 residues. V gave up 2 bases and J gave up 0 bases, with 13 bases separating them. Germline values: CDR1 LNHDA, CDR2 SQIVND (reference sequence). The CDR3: CASSITRSTTNYGYTF. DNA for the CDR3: TGTGCCAGTAGTATAACGCGGAGTACAACTAACTATGGCTACACCTTC. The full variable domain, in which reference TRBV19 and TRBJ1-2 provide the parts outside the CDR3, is DGGITQSPKYLFRKEGQNVTLSCEQNLNHDAMYWYRQDPGQGLRLIYYSQIVNDFQKGDIAEGYSVSREKKESFPLTVTSAQKNPTAFYLCASSITRSTTNYGYTFGSGTRLTVV.

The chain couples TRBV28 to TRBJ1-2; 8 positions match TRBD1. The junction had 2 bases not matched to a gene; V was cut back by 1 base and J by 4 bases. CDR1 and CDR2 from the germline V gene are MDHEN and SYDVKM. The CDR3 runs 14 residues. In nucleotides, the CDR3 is TGTGCCAGCAGTTTATCAGACAGGGGCTATGGCTACACCTTC. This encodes CASSLSDRGYGYTF.

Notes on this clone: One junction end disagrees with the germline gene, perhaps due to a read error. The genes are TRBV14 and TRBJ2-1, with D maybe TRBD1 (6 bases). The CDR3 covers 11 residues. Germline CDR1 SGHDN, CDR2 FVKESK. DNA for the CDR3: TGTGCCAGCAGCCAAGAGGGGGCCGCCCTCTTC. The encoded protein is CASSQEGAALF.

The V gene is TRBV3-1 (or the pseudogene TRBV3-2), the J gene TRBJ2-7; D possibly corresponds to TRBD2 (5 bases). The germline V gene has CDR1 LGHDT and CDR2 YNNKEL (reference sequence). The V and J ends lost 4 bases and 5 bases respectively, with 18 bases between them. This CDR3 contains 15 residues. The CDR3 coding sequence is TGTGCCAGCAGCCGCGCGGGCCATTCTATGGACGAGCAGTACTTC. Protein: CASSRAGHSMDEQYF.

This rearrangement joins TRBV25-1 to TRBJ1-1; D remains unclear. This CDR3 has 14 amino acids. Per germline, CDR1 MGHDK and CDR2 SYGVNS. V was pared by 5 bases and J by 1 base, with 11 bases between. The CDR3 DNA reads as TGTGCCAGCAGTCAAACCCGGGGGAACACTGAAGCTTTCTTT. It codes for CASSQTRGNTEAFF.

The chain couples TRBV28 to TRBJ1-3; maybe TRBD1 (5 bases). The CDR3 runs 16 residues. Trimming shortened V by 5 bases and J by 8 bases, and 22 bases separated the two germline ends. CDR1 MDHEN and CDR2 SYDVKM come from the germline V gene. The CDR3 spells CASSLPLGRGRDTIYF. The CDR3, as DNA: TGTGCCAGCAGTCTCCCCCTCGGACGGGGGAGGGACACCATATATTTT.

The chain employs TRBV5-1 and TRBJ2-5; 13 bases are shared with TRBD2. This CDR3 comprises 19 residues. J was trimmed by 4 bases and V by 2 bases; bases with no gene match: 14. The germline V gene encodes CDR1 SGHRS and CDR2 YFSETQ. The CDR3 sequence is CASSFPLGRLAGGRETQYF. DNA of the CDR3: TGCGCCAGCAGCTTCCCCCTGGGCCGACTAGCGGGAGGACGAGAGACCCAGTACTTC.

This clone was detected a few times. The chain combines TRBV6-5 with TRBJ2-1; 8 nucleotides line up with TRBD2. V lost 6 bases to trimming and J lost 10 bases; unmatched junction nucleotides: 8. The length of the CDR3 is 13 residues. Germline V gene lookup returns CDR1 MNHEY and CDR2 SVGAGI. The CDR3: CASRATSAGEQFF. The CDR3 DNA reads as TGTGCCAGCAGAGCGACTAGCGCTGGCGAGCAGTTCTTC.

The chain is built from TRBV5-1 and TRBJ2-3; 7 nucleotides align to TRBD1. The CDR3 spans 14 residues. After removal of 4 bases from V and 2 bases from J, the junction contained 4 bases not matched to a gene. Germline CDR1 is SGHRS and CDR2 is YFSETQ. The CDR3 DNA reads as TGCGCCAGCAGCCAGGGACAGTACACAGATACGCAGTATTTT. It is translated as CASSQGQYTDTQYF.

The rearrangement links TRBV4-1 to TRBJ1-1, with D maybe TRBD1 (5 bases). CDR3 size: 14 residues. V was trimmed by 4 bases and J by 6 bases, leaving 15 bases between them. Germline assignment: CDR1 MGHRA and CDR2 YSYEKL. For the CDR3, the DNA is TGCGCCAGCAGCCCTTATCTATTAGGGGCTGAAGCTTTCTTT. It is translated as CASSPYLLGAEAFF.

CDR3 region: CASSRPLSGTGVGSYTF. CDR3 in DNA: TGTGCCAGCAGTCGCCCATTATCTGGGACAGGGGTAGGGAGCTACACCTTC. The chain combines TRBV28 with TRBJ1-2, with 10 nucleotides matching TRBD1. The germline V gene encodes CDR1 MDHEN and CDR2 SYDVKM. Trimming cost V 5 bases and J 9 bases; bases outside gene matches: 18. The CDR3 runs 17 residues.

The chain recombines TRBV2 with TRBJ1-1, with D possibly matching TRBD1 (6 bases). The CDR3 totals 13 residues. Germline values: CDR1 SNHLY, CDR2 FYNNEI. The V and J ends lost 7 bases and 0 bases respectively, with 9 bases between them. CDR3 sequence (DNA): TGTGCCAGCATGAGGACAGTGAACACTGAAGCTTTCTTT. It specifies CASMRTVNTEAFF.

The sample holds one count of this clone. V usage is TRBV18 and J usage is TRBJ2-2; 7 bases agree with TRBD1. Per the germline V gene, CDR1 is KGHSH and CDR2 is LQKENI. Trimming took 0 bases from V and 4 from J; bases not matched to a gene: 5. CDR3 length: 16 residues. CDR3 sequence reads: CASSPPSAGGTGELFF. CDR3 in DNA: TGTGCCAGCTCACCACCGTCGGCAGGGGGCACCGGGGAGCTGTTTTTT.

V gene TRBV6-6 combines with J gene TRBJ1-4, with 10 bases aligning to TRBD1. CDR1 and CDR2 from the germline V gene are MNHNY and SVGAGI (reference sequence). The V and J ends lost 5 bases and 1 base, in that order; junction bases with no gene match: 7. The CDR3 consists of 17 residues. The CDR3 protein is CASSRQGAQGTNEKLFF. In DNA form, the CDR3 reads TGTGCCAGCAGTCGACAGGGGGCGCAAGGAACTAATGAAAAACTGTTTTTT.

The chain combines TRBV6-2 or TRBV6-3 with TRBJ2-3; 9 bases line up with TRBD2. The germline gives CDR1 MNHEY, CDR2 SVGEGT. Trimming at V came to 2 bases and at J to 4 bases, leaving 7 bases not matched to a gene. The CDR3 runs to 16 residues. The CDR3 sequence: CASSYHSGRDADTQYF. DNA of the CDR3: TGTGCCAGCAGTTACCATAGCGGGAGAGACGCAGATACGCAGTATTTT.

CDR3 bases: TGTGCCAGCAGCCCCGGGGGTAGCGGCTACGAGCAGTACTTC. This translates into CASSPGGSGYEQYF. This chain uses TRBV9 with TRBJ2-7; D is possibly TRBD2 (6 bases). There are 14 residues in the CDR3. CDR1 is SGDLS and CDR2 is YYNGEE in the germline V gene. Trimming removed 4 bases from V and 3 bases from J, with 14 bases in between.

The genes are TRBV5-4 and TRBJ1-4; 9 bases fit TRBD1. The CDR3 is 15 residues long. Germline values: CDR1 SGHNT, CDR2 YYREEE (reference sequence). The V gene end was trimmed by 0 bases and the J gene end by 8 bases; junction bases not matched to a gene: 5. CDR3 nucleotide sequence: TGTGCCAGCAGCTTGGCCGGGACAGGGAACGAAAAACTGTTTTTT. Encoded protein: CASSLAGTGNEKLFF.

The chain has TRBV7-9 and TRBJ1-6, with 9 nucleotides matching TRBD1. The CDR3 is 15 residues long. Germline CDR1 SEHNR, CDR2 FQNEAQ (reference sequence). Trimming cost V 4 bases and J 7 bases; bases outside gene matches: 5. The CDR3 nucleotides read TGTGCCAGCAGCTCGACAGGGGGTCCGAATTCACCCCTCCACTTT. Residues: CASSSTGGPNSPLHF. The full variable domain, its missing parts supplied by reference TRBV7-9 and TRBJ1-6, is DTGVSQNPRHKITKRGQNVTFRCDPISEHNRLYWYRQTLGQGPEFLTYFQNEAQLEKSRLLSDRFSAERPKGSFSTLEIQRTEQGDSAMYLCASSSTGGPNSPLHFGNGTRLTVT.

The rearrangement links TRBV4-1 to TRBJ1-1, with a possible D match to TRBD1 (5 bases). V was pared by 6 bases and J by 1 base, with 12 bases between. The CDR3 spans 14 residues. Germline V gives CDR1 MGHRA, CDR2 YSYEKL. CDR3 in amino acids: CASSQSGENTEAFF. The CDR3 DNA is TGCGCCAGCAGTCAATCGGGGGAGAACACTGAAGCTTTCTTT.